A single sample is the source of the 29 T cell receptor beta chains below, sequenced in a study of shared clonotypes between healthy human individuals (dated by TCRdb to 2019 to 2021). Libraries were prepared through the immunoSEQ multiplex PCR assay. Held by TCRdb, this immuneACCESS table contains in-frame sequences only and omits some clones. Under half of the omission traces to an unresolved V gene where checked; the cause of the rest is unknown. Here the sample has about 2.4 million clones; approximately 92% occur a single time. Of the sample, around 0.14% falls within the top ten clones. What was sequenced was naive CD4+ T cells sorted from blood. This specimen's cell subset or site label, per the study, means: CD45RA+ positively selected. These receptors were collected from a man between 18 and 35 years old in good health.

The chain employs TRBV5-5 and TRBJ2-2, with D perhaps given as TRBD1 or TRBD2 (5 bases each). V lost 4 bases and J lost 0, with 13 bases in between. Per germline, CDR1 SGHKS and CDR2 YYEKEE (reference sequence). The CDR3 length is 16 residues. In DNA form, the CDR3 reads TGTGCCAGCAGCGTGGGACCGGACGCGAACACCGGGGAGCTGTTTTTT. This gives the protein CASSVGPDANTGELFF.

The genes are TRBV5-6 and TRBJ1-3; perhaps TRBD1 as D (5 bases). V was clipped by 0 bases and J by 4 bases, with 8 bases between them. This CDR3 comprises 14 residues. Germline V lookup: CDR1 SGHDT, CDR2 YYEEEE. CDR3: CASSLVQGGNTIYF. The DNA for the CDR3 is TGTGCCAGCAGCTTGGTGCAGGGAGGAAACACCATATATTTT.

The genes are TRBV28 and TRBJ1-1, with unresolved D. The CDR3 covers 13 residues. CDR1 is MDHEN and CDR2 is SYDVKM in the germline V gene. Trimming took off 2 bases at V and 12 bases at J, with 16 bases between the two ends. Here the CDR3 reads CASSLEFRMGSFF. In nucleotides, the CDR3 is TGTGCCAGCAGTTTAGAGTTTCGAATGGGGTCTTTCTTT. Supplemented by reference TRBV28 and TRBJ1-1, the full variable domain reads DVKVTQSSRYLVKRTGEKVFLECVQDMDHENMFWYRQDPGLGLRLIYFSYDVKMKEKGDIPEGYSVSREKKERFSLILESASTNQTSMYLCASSLEFRMGSFFGQGTRLTVV.

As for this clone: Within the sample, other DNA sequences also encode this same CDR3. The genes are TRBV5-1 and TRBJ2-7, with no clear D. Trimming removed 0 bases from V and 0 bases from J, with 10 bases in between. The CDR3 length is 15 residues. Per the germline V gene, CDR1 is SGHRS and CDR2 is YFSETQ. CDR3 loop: CASSLGTGSSYEQYF. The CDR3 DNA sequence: TGCGCCAGCAGCTTGGGGACGGGTAGCTCCTACGAGCAGTACTTC. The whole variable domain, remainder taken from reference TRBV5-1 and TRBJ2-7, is KAGVTQTPRYLIKTRGQQVTLSCSPISGHRSVSWYQQTPGQGLQFLFEYFSETQRNKGNFPGRFSGRQFSNSRSEMNVSTLELGDSALYLCASSLGTGSSYEQYFGPGTRLTVT.

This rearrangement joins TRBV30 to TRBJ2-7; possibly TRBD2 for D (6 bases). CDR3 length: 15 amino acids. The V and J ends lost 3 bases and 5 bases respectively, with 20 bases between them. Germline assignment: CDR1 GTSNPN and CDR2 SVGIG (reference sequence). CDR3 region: CAWRRPSEVLNEQYF. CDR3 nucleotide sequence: TGTGCCTGGAGGAGGCCTAGCGAAGTACTAAACGAGCAGTACTTC.

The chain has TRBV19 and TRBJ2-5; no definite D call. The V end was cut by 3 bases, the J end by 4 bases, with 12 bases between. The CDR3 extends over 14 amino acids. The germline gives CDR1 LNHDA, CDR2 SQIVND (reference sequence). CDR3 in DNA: TGTGCCAGTAGTATTTTGGGCAAGGGAGAGACCCAGTACTTC. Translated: CASSILGKGETQYF.

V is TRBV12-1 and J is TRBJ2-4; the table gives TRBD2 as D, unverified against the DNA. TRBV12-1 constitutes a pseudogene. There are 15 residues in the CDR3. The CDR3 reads CASSQLAKGKNIQYF. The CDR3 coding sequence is TGTGCCAGCAGCCAACTAGCGAAGGGCAAAAACATTCAGTACTTC.

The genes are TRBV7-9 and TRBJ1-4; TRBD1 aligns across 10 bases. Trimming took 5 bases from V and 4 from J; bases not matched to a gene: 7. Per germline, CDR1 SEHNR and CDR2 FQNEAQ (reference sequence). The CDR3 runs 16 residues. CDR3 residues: CASSTRTGGSNEKLFF. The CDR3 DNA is TGTGCCAGCAGCACCCGGACAGGGGGTAGTAATGAAAAACTGTTTTTT.

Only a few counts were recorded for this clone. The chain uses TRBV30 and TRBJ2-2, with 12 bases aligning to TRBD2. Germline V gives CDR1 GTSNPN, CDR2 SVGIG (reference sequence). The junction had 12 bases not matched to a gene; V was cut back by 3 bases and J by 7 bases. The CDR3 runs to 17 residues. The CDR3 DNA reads TGTGCCTGGAGCCAATCCCGGACTAGCGGGGTGGGCGGGGAGCTGTTTTTT. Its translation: CAWSQSRTSGVGGELFF.

This CDR3 reads CASRVRETNTEAFF. CDR3 sequence (DNA): TGTGCCAGCAGGGTACGGGAGACGAACACTGAAGCTTTCTTT. The chain links TRBV2 to TRBJ1-1; no clear D. The CDR3 covers 14 residues. The germline V gene encodes CDR1 SNHLY and CDR2 FYNNEI. The V gene lost 6 bases and the J gene lost 1 base, with 12 bases spanning the gap. Complete variable domain (other parts from reference TRBV2 and TRBJ1-1): EPEVTQTPSHQVTQMGQEVILRCVPISNHLYFYWYRQILGQKVEFLVSFYNNEISEKSEIFDDQFSVERPDGSNFTLKIRSTKLEDSAMYFCASRVRETNTEAFFGQGTRLTVV.

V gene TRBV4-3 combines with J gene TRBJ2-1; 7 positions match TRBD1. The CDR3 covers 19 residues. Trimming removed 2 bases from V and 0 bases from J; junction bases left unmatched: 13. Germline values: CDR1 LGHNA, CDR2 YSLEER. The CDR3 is CASSQTNWTGPSSYNEQFF. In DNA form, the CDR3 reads TGCGCCAGCAGCCAAACTAACTGGACAGGACCTAGCTCCTACAATGAGCAGTTCTTC.

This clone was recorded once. CDR3 in DNA: TGTGCCAGCAGCTTATCGGTTAGCGGGGGGGTGAGCACAGATACGCAGTATTTT. This encodes CASSLSVSGGVSTDTQYF. The J gene is TRBJ2-3, the V gene TRBV11-2; TRBD2 aligns across 11 bases. Germline trimming cut 2 bases from V and 0 bases from J; bases unmatched to any gene: 7. Germline V lookup: CDR1 SGHAT, CDR2 FQNNGV. The CDR3 is 18 amino acids.

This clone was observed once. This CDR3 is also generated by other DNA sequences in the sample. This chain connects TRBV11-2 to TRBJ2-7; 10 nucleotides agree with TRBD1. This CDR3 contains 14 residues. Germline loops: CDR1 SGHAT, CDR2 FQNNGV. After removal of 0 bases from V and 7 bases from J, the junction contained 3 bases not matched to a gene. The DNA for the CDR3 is TGTGCCAGCAGCTTAGACCGGACAGGGGGGGAGCAGTACTTC. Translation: CASSLDRTGGEQYF.

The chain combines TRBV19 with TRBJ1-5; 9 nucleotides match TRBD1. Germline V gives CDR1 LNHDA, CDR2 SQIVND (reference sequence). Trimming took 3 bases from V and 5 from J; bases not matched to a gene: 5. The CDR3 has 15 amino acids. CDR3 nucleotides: TGTGCCAGTAGTATGGACAGGGGAATAGATCAGCCCCAGCATTTT. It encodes CASSMDRGIDQPQHF. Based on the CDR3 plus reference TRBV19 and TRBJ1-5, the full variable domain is DGGITQSPKYLFRKEGQNVTLSCEQNLNHDAMYWYRQDPGQGLRLIYYSQIVNDFQKGDIAEGYSVSREKKESFPLTVTSAQKNPTAFYLCASSMDRGIDQPQHFGDGTRLSIL.

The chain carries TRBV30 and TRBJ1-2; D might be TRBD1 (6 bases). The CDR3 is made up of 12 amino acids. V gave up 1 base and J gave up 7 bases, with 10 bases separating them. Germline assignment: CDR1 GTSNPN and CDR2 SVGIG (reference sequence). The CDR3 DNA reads TGTGCCTGGAGTGCCCTAGGGGGTGGCTACACCTTC. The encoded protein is CAWSALGGGYTF.

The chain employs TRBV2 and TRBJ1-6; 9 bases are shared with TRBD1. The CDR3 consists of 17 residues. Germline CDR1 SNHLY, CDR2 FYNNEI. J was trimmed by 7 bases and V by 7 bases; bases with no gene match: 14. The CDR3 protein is CASTLDGGQGTNSPLHF. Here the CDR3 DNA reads TGTGCCAGCACACTCGATGGCGGACAGGGGACGAATTCACCCCTCCACTTT.

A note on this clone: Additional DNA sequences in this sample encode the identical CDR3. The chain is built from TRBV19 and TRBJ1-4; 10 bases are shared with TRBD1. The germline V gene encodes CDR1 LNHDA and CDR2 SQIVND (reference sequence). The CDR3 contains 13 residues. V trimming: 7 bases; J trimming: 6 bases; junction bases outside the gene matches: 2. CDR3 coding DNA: TGTGCCAGTAAGGGGACAGGGGATGAAAAACTGTTTTTT. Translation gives CASKGTGDEKLFF. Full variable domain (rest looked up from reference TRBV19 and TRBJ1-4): DGGITQSPKYLFRKEGQNVTLSCEQNLNHDAMYWYRQDPGQGLRLIYYSQIVNDFQKGDIAEGYSVSREKKESFPLTVTSAQKNPTAFYLCASKGTGDEKLFFGSGTQLSVL.

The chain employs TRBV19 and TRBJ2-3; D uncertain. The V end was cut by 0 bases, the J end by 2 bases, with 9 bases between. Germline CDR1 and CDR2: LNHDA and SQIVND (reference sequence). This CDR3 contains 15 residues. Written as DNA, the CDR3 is TGTGCCAGTAGTATAGATCAACTGAACACAGATACGCAGTATTTT. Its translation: CASSIDQLNTDTQYF. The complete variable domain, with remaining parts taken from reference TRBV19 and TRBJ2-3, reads DGGITQSPKYLFRKEGQNVTLSCEQNLNHDAMYWYRQDPGQGLRLIYYSQIVNDFQKGDIAEGYSVSREKKESFPLTVTSAQKNPTAFYLCASSIDQLNTDTQYFGPGTRLTVL.

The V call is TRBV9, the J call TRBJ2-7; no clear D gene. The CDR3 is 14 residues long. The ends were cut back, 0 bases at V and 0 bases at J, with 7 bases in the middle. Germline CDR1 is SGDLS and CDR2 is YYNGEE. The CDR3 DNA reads TGTGCCAGCAGCGTAGCTACCGACTCCTACGAGCAGTACTTC. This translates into CASSVATDSYEQYF.

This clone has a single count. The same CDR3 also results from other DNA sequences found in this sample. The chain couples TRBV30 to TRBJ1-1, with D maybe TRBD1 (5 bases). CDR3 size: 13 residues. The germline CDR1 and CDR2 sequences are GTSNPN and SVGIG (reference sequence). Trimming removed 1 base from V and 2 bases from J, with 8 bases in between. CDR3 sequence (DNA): TGTGCCTGGAGTGGGGGGGGTAACACTGAAGCTTTCTTT. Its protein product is CAWSGGGNTEAFF.

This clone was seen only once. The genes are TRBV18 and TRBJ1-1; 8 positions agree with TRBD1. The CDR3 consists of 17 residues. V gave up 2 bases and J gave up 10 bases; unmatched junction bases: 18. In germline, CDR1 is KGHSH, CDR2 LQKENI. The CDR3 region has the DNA TGTGCCAGCTCACCATCCCCCGTGACAGGGGAGAAAGTCGGAGCTTTCTTT. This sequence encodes CASSPSPVTGEKVGAFF.

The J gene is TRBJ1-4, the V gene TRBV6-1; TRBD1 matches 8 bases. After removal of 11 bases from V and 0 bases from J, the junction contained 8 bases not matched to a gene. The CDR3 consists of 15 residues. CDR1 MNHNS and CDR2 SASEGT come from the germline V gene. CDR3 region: CAGNDRGSTNEKLFF. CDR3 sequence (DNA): TGTGCCGGCAACGACAGGGGATCAACTAATGAAAAACTGTTTTTT.

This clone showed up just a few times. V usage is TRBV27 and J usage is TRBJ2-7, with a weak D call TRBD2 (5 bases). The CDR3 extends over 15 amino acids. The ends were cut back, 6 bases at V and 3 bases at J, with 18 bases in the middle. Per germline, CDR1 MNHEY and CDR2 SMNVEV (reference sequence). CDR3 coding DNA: TGTGCCAGCAGCTTAGGGCCCGGGGAGCTCTACGAGCAGTACTTC. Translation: CASSLGPGELYEQYF.

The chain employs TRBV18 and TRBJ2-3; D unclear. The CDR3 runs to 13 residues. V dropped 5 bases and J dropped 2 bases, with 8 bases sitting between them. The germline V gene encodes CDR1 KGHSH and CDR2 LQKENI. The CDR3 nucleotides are TGTGCCAGCTCAACACAGAACACAGATACGCAGTATTTT. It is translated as CASSTQNTDTQYF.

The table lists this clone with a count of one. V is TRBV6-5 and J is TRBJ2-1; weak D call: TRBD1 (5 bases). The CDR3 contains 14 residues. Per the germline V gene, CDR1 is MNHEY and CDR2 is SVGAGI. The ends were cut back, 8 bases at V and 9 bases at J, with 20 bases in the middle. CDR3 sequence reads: CASALSPAQGEQFF. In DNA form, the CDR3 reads TGTGCCAGCGCATTATCCCCGGCCCAGGGTGAGCAGTTCTTC.

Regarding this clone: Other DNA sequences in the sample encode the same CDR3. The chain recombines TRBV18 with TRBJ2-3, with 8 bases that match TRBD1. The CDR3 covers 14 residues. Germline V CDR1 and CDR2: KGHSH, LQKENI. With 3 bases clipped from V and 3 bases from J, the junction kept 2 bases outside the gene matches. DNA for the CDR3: TGTGCCAGCTCACCTCGGACAGGGACAGATACGCAGTATTTT. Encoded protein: CASSPRTGTDTQYF.

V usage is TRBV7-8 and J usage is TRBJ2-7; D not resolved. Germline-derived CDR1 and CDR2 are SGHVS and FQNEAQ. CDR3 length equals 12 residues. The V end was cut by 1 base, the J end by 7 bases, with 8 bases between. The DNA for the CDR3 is TGTGCCAGCAGCTTAGTGGCTCGGGAGCAGTACTTC. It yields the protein CASSLVAREQYF.

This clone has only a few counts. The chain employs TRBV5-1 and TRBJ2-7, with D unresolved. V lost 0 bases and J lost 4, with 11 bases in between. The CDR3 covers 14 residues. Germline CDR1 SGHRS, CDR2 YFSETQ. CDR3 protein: CASSLAGQPYEQYF. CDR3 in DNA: TGCGCCAGCAGCTTGGCCGGGCAACCATACGAGCAGTACTTC.

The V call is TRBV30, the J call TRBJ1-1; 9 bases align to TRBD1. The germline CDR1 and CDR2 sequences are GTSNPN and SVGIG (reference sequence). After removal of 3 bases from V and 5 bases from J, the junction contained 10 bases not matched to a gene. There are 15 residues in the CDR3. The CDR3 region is CAWRPETGGWTEAFF. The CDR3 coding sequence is TGTGCCTGGAGGCCCGAGACAGGGGGATGGACTGAAGCTTTCTTT.